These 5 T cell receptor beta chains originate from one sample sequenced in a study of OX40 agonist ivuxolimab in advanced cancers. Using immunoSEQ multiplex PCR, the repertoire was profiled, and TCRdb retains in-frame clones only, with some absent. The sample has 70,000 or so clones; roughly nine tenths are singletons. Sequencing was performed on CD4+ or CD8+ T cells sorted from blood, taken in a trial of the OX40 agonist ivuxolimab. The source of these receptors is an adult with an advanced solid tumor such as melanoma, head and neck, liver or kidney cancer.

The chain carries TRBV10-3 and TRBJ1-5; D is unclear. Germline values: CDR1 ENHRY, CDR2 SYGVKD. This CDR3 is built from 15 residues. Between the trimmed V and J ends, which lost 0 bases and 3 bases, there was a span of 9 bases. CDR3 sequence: CAISESGKTNQPQHF. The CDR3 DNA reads TGTGCCATCAGTGAGTCAGGGAAGACCAATCAGCCCCAGCATTTT.

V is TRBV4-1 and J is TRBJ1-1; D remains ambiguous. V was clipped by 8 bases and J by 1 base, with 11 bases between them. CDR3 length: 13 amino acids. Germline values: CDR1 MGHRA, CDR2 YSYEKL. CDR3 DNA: TGCGCCAGCGGAATCGTCGGGAACACTGAAGCTTTCTTT. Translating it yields CASGIVGNTEAFF.

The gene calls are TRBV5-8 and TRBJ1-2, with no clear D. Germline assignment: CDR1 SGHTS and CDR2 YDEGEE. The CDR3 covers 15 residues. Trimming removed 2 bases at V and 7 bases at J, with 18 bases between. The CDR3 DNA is TGTGCCAGCAGCTTCACGATGTGGCAGGCCGGTGGCTACACCTTC. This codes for CASSFTMWQAGGYTF.

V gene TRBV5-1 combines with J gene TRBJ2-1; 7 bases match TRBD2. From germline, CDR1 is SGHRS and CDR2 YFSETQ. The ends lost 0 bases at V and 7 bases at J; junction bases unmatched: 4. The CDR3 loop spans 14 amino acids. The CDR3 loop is CASSLEAGRNEQFF. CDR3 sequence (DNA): TGCGCCAGCAGCTTGGAAGCGGGGAGAAATGAGCAGTTCTTC.

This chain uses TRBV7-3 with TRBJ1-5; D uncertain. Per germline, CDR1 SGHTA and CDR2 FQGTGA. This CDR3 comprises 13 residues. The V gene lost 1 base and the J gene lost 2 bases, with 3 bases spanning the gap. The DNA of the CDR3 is TGTGCCAGCAGCTTAAGTCGCAATCAGCCCCAGCATTTT. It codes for CASSLSRNQPQHF.